A selection of T cell receptor beta chains follows, all from one sample in a study of cytomegalovirus exposure and HLA in healthy donors. Method: immunoSEQ multiplex PCR; TCRdb's copy keeps in-frame clones and lacks some. The table has about 200,000 clones, 75% to 80% seen once. The source material was PBMCs. The receptors shown here come from a man between 18 and 35 years old in good health and CMV-seronegative. Each CDR3 is given with its conserved first and last residue.

cdr3_aa: CASNPAGGYNEQFF; v_call: TRBV7-9; j_call: TRBJ2-1
cdr3_aa: CASSSGTLPNQPQHF; v_call: TRBV7-2; j_call: TRBJ1-5
cdr3_aa: CAWSQGAGTDTQYF; v_call: TRBV30; j_call: TRBJ2-3
cdr3_aa: CASSSTSGTGEGYTF; v_call: TRBV19; j_call: TRBJ1-2
cdr3_aa: CASTGTGAPNTEAFF; v_call: TRBV19; j_call: TRBJ1-1
cdr3_aa: CASSLANGWGSTDTQYF; v_call: TRBV7-2; j_call: TRBJ2-3
cdr3_aa: CASSQSVGVHTEAFF; v_call: TRBV2; j_call: TRBJ1-1
cdr3_aa: CASSQGLAIETQYF; v_call: TRBV4-2; j_call: TRBJ2-5
cdr3_aa: CASKGGTFTDTQYF; v_call: TRBV27; j_call: TRBJ2-3
cdr3_aa: CASKRSSGLGSYNEQFF; v_call: TRBV27; j_call: TRBJ2-1
cdr3_aa: CASSSYPLYEQYF; v_call: TRBV27; j_call: TRBJ2-7
cdr3_aa: CASSYGLALSTDTQYF; v_call: TRBV7-2; j_call: TRBJ2-3
cdr3_aa: CAWSVSDGANVLTF; v_call: TRBV30; j_call: TRBJ2-6
cdr3_aa: CASSPGQTNTEAFF; v_call: TRBV5-5; j_call: TRBJ1-1
cdr3_aa: CASSHPGQGSSRAYNEQFF; v_call: TRBV27; j_call: TRBJ2-1
cdr3_aa: CAISADKIYNEQFF; v_call: TRBV10-3; j_call: TRBJ2-1
cdr3_aa: CASSAQGRSNQPQHF; v_call: TRBV19; j_call: TRBJ1-5
cdr3_aa: CASSTGIAEAFF; v_call: TRBV9; j_call: TRBJ1-1
cdr3_aa: CASSFGGGETQYF; v_call: TRBV7-2; j_call: TRBJ2-5
cdr3_aa: CSATSGSENEQFF; v_call: TRBV29-1; j_call: TRBJ2-1
cdr3_aa: CASSSFQGATAHYGYTF; v_call: TRBV9; j_call: TRBJ1-2
cdr3_aa: CASTLQGAQSTDTQYF; v_call: TRBV28; j_call: TRBJ2-3
cdr3_aa: CATCRLAAQETQYF; v_call: TRBV27; j_call: TRBJ2-5
cdr3_aa: CASSLKPAGALNEQFF; v_call: TRBV7-9; j_call: TRBJ2-1
cdr3_aa: CASSQDLGGSYGMNTEAFF; v_call: TRBV4-3; j_call: TRBJ1-1
cdr3_aa: CASSIANSGDTEAFF; v_call: TRBV5-1; j_call: TRBJ1-1
cdr3_aa: CASSLDGGPGELFF; v_call: TRBV5-1; j_call: TRBJ2-2
cdr3_aa: CASSFTWRAGGSTDTQYF; v_call: TRBV7-2; j_call: TRBJ2-3
cdr3_aa: CASSLGTSGYEQYF; v_call: TRBV27; j_call: TRBJ2-7
cdr3_aa: CASSISGGDYNEQFF; v_call: TRBV9; j_call: TRBJ2-1
cdr3_aa: CAWSVGATLMEQYF; v_call: TRBV30; j_call: TRBJ2-7
cdr3_aa: CASSYSLAGAYEQYF; v_call: TRBV6-6; j_call: TRBJ2-7
cdr3_aa: CASSATPGTGNEQFF; v_call: TRBV6-1; j_call: TRBJ2-1
cdr3_aa: CASSEVTGPYVGYTF; v_call: TRBV2; j_call: TRBJ1-2
cdr3_aa: CASSMGTSSYNEQFF; v_call: TRBV19; j_call: TRBJ2-1
cdr3_aa: CASRRQSTGGYQPQHF; v_call: TRBV6-6; j_call: TRBJ1-5
cdr3_aa: CASSLGEGQGQETQYF; v_call: TRBV5-1; j_call: TRBJ2-5
cdr3_aa: CASSIHRGTNEKLFF; v_call: TRBV19; j_call: TRBJ1-4
cdr3_aa: CASSFGTGAFGEQYF; v_call: TRBV5-6; j_call: TRBJ2-7
cdr3_aa: CASIMGNGGETQYF; v_call: TRBV7-9; j_call: TRBJ2-5
cdr3_aa: CASSPKRENNEQFF; v_call: TRBV7-3; j_call: TRBJ2-1
cdr3_aa: CASSANWDRGYEQYF; v_call: TRBV11-3; j_call: TRBJ2-7
cdr3_aa: CASSVDQGAEKLFF; v_call: TRBV9; j_call: TRBJ1-4
cdr3_aa: CAWRGGYGEKLFF; v_call: TRBV30; j_call: TRBJ1-4
cdr3_aa: CASSESTSGVYEQYF; v_call: TRBV25-1; j_call: TRBJ2-7
cdr3_aa: CASSLAPGVGVFQETQYF; v_call: TRBV27; j_call: TRBJ2-5
cdr3_aa: CASSLGTGDGDEQFF; v_call: TRBV28; j_call: TRBJ2-1
cdr3_aa: CASSLAPPGVGTGELFF; v_call: TRBV7-9; j_call: TRBJ2-2
cdr3_aa: CASSPGDATNEKLFF; v_call: TRBV7-9; j_call: TRBJ1-4
cdr3_aa: CASSPRPQGGDTQYF; v_call: TRBV7-2; j_call: TRBJ2-3
cdr3_aa: CASSQDRGGADTQYF; v_call: TRBV4-3; j_call: TRBJ2-3
cdr3_aa: CASSPRPSGSPYEQYF; v_call: TRBV18; j_call: TRBJ2-7
cdr3_aa: CASSLNKGQGAHFYGYTF; v_call: TRBV28; j_call: TRBJ1-2